These 7 T cell receptor beta chains were all obtained from the same sample, sequenced in a study of cytomegalovirus exposure and HLA in healthy donors (dated by TCRdb to about 2017). The library came from the immunoSEQ multiplex PCR assay. For the multiplex PCR, a mixture combining 60 forward primers for TCR Vbeta segments and 13 reverse primers for TCR Jbeta segments was used. Not all clones reach the TCRdb copy of this immuneACCESS table, which keeps in-frame sequences only. Checked studies attribute under half of the gap to unresolved V genes and leave the rest unexplained. Here the sample has about 140,000 clones; approximately 72% occur a single time. The ten largest account for 6.5% of the sample. The sequenced sample consisted of PBMCs. These receptor sequences come from an older woman in good health and CMV-seronegative.

This clone has more than one count but fewer than ten. The chain recombines TRBV7-9 with TRBJ1-2, with a tentative D call TRBD1 (6 bases). CDR3 length equals 14 residues. V was clipped by 3 bases and J by 3 bases, with 11 bases between them. Germline assignment: CDR1 SEHNR and CDR2 FQNEAQ (reference sequence). CDR3 bases: TGTGCCAGCAGCTTGTCAGGGGTGCACTATGGCTACACCTTC. It is translated as CASSLSGVHYGYTF.

The chain has TRBV5-8 and TRBJ2-2; perhaps TRBD1 as D (5 bases). Trimming stripped 1 base from V and 6 bases from J, with 7 bases between. The CDR3 has 13 amino acids. Germline loops: CDR1 SGHTS, CDR2 YDEGEE. The CDR3 protein is CASSLRGPGELFF. In DNA, the CDR3 is TGTGCCAGCAGCTTGAGGGGTCCCGGGGAGCTGTTTTTT.

J is TRBJ1-1 and V is TRBV23-1; 7 nucleotides line up with TRBD1. TRBV23-1 is classed as an ORF, of uncertain function. V shed 6 bases, J shed 0 bases, and the junction held 22 bases outside the gene matches. This CDR3 has 20 residues. CDR3 protein: CASSSIVPWTGWDMNTEAFF. The CDR3 nucleotides read TGCGCCAGCAGCTCAATCGTCCCCTGGACAGGTTGGGATATGAACACTGAAGCTTTCTTT.

The V gene is TRBV28, the J gene TRBJ2-3; the match to TRBD2 covers 10 bases. The length of the CDR3 is 15 residues. Germline loops: CDR1 MDHEN, CDR2 SYDVKM. The ends lost 4 bases at V and 4 bases at J; junction bases unmatched: 5. The CDR3 bases are TGTGCCAGCAGTTCTAGGACTAGCGGAGCAGATACGCAGTATTTT. Its translation: CASSSRTSGADTQYF.

This clone was recorded only once. The chain has TRBV5-8 and TRBJ2-5, with TRBD2 matching 9 bases. The CDR3 loop spans 16 amino acids. Trimming cost V 2 bases and J 3 bases; bases outside gene matches: 8. Germline lookup yields CDR1 SGHTS and CDR2 YDEGEE. CDR3 region: CASSFGSVAGEETQYF. The CDR3 nucleotides are TGTGCCAGCAGCTTTGGTTCGGTAGCGGGGGAAGAGACCCAGTACTTC.

This clone turned up a few times. J is TRBJ1-2 and V is TRBV10-3; D gene unclear. Germline V CDR1 and CDR2: ENHRY, SYGVKD. The CDR3 has 15 residues. V lost 0 bases and J 0 bases, leaving 8 bases between the germline ends. The DNA of the CDR3 is TGTGCCATCAGTGAGTCCCTCACAGCTAACTATGGCTACACCTTC. Translated: CAISESLTANYGYTF.

This rearrangement joins TRBV5-1 to TRBJ2-5; weak D call: TRBD2 (6 bases). This CDR3 region has 15 residues. The V end lost 0 bases, the J end lost 4 bases, and 13 bases lay between the germline ends. Germline CDR1 reads SGHRS; CDR2 reads YFSETQ. Here the CDR3 reads CASSLGGPGGETQYF. The CDR3 bases are TGCGCCAGCAGCTTGGGAGGGCCCGGGGGAGAGACCCAGTACTTC. Looking up the rest from reference TRBV5-1 and TRBJ2-5 gives the full variable domain: KAGVTQTPRYLIKTRGQQVTLSCSPISGHRSVSWYQQTPGQGLQFLFEYFSETQRNKGNFPGRFSGRQFSNSRSEMNVSTLELGDSALYLCASSLGGPGGETQYFGPGTRLLVL.